This T cell receptor beta chain was found in a study of blood T cell repertoires in COVID-19. As for the study in general: Sites across the United States, Italy and Spain contributed samples from acute and convalescent COVID-19. From T cells, B-cell-depleted T cells, or PBMCs came the material, which was cDNA or gDNA.

Authors' data handling: The assay estimated nucleated cells by amplifying reference gene primers. Repertoires were generated with immunoSEQ multiplex PCR, while TCRdb's copy carries only in-frame clones and drops some. V and J calls and clone size come straight from that table; D and trimming were deduced from the DNA. The sample has 110,000 to 150,000 clones, around 87% seen once. The sequenced sample was peripheral blood. The TCR comes from a human donor in a cohort sampled during active COVID-19.

CDR3 loop: CASSSRTSFYNEQFF. The CDR3 nucleotides read TGTGCCAGCAGTTCGCGGACTAGCTTCTACAATGAGCAGTTCTTC. J is TRBJ2-1 and V is TRBV2, with 8 nucleotides matching TRBD2. Germline V lookup: CDR1 SNHLY, CDR2 FYNNEI. V lost 5 bases and J lost 3; bases outside the gene matches: 6. The CDR3 is made up of 15 amino acids.